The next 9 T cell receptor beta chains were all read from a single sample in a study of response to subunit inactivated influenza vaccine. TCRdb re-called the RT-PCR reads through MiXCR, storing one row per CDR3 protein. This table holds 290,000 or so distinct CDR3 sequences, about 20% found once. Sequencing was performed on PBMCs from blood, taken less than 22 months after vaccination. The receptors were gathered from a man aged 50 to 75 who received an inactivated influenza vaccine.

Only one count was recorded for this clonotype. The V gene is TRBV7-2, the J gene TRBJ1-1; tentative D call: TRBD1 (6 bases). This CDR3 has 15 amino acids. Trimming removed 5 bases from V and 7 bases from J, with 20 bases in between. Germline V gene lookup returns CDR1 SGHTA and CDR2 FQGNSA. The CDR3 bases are TGTGCCAGCAGCCAAAGGGGGGGCCGCACTCTTGAAGCTTTCTTT. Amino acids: CASSQRGGRTLEAFF.

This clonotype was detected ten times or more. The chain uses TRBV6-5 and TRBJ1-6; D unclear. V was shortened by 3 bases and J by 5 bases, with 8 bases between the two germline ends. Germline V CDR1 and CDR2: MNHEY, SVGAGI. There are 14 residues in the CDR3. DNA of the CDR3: TGTGCCAGCAGTTATCACGGCAATAATTCACCCCTCCACTTT. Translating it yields CASSYHGNNSPLHF.

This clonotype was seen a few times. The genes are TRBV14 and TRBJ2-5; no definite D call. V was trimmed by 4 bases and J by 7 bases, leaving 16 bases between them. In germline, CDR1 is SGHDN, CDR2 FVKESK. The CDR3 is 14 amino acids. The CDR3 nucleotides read TGTGCCAGCAGCCTAGGCGGACGCGCAGGGACCCAGTACTTC. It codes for CASSLGGRAGTQYF.

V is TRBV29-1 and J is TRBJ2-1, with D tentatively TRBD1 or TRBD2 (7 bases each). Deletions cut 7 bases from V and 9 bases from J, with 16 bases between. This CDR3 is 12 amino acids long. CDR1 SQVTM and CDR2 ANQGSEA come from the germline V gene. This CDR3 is CSAGPGGGEQFF. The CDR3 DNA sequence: TGCAGCGCTGGACCAGGGGGGGGTGAGCAGTTCTTC.

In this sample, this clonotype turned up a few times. CDR3 nucleotide sequence: TGCGCCAGCAGCCAAGATTCATCAGGGGGCGGCTACACCTTC. Translating it yields CASSQDSSGGGYTF. J is TRBJ1-2 and V is TRBV4-3; TRBD1 matches at 8 bases. Germline CDR1 is LGHNA and CDR2 is YSLEER. The CDR3 totals 14 residues. Trimming removed 0 bases from V and 8 bases from J; junction bases left unmatched: 5.

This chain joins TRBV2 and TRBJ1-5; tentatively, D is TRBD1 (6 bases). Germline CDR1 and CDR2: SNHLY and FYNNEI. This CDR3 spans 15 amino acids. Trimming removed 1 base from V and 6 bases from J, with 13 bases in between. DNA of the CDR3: TGTGCCAGCAGTGAAGTAGGCAGGGGAGGTCAGCCCCAGCATTTT. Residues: CASSEVGRGGQPQHF.

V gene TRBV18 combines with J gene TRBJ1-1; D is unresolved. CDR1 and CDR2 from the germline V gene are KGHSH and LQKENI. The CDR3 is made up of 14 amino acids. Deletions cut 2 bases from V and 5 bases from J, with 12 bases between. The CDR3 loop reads CASSPIGQKTEAFF. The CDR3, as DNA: TGTGCCAGCTCACCAATCGGGCAGAAGACTGAAGCTTTCTTT.

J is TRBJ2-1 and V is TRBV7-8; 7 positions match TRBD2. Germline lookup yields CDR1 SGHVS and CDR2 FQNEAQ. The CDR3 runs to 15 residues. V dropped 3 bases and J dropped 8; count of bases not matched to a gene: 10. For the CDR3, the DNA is TGTGCCAGCAGCTTGGGAACTGGACTAGATGATGAGCAGTTCTTC. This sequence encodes CASSLGTGLDDEQFF. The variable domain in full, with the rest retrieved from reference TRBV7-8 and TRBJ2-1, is GAGVSQSPRYKVAKRGQDVALRCDPISGHVSLFWYQQALGQGPEFLTYFQNEAQLDKSGLPSDRFFAERPEGSVSTLKIQRTQQEDSAVYLCASSLGTGLDDEQFFGPGTRLTVL.

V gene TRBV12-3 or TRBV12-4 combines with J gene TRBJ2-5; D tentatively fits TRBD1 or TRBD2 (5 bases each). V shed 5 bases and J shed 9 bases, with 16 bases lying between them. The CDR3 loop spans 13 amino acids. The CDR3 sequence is CASSTRGVGPQYF. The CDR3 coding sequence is TGTGCCAGCAGTACTAGGGGCGTTGGACCCCAGTACTTC.